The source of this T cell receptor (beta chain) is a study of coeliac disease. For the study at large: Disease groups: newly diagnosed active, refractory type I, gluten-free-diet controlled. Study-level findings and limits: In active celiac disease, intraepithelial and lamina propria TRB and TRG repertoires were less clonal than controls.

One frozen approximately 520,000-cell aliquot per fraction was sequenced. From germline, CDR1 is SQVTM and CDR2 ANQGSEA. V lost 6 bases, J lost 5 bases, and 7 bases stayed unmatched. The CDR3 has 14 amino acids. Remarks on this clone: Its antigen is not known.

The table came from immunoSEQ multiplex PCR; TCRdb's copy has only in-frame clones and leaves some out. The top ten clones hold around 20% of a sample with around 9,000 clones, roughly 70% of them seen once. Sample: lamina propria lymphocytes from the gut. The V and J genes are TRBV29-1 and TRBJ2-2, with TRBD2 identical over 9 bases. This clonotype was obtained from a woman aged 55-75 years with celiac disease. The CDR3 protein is CSVPGLAATGELFF. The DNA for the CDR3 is TGCAGCGTCCCGGGACTAGCAGCGACCGGGGAGCTGTTTTTT.